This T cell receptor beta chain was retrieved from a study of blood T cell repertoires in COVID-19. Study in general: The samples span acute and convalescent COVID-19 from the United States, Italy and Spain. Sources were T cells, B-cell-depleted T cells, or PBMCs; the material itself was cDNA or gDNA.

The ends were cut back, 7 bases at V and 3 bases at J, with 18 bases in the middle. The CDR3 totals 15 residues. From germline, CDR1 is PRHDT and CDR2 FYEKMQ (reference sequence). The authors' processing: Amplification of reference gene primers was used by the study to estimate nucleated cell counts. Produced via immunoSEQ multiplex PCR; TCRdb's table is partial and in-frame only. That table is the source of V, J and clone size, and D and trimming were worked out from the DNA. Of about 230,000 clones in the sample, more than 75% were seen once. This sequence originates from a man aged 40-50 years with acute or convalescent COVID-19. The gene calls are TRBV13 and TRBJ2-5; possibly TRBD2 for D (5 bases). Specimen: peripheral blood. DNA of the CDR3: TGTGCCAGCAACTATATCAAGTACGGGGAAGAGACCCAGTACTTC. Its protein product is CASNYIKYGEETQYF.